The clone carrying this T cell receptor beta chain was picked up one time. Its antigen remains unknown. The sample comes from a study of shared clonotypes between healthy human individuals. The overall study: The donors, a couple of women and three men, were aged 18 to 49.

Some clones are missing from TCRdb's copy, which holds only in-frame ones; the method was immunoSEQ multiplex PCR. The table lists approximately 2,000,000 clones, roughly 92% of them singletons, with approximately 0.39% in the top ten. Findings of the study overall: Larger estimated richness was generally seen in naive subsets than in memory subsets.

Every donor, a Caucasian adult, lived in Nashville, Tennessee. CD4+ cell separation produced CD45RA+ naive and CD45RA-negative memory subsets. Between the trimmed V and J ends, which lost 5 bases and 1 base, there was a span of 25 bases. CDR1 and CDR2 (germline): LNHDA, SQIVND (reference sequence). The CDR3 runs 19 residues. The V and J genes are TRBV19 and TRBJ2-3; tentative D call: TRBD2 (6 bases). Sequencing was performed on naive CD4+ T cells from PBMCs. Subset in this sample: CD45RA+ positively selected. This clonotype was obtained from a young man in good health. Some clones in this sample may be carry-over from other donors' samples. CDR3 sequence (DNA): TGTGCCAGTAGTGGCCTTTTGGGTGCGGGGTCCGTGGGCACAGATACGCAGTATTTT. It yields the protein CASSGLLGAGSVGTDTQYF.